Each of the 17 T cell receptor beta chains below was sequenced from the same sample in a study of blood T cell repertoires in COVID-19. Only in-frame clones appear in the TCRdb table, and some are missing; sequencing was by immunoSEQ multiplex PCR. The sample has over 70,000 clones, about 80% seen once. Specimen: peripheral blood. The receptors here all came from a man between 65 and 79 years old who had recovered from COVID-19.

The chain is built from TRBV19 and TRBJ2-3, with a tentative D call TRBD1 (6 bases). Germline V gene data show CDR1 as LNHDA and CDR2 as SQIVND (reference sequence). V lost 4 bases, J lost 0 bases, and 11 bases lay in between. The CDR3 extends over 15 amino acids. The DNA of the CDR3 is TGTGCCAGTAGTACGGACAGACTTAGCACAGATACGCAGTATTTT. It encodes CASSTDRLSTDTQYF.

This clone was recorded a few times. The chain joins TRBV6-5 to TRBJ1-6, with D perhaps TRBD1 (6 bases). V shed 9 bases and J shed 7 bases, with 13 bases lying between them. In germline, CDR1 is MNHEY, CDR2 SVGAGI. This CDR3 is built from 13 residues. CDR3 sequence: CASEDSLNSPLHF. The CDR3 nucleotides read TGTGCCAGTGAGGACAGTCTGAATTCACCCCTCCACTTT.

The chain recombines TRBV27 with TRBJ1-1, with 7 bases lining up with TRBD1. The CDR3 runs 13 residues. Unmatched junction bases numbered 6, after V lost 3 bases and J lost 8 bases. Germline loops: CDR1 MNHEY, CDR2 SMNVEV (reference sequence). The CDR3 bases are TGTGCCAGCAGTTTTTTGGGGGACAGAGAAGCTTTCTTT. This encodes CASSFLGDREAFF.

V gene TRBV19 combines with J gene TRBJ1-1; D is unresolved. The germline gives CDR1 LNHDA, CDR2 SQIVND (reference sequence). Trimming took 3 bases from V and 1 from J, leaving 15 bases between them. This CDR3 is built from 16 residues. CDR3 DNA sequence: TGTGCCAGTAGTATTAAGGTCGGGGAATGGAACACTGAAGCTTTCTTT. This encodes CASSIKVGEWNTEAFF.

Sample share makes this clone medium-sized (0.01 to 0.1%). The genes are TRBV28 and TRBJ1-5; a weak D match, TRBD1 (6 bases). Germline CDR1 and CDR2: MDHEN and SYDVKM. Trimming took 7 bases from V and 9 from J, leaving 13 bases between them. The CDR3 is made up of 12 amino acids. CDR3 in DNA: TGTGCCAGCAACAGGGAAGTGGGGCCCCAGCATTTT. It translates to CASNREVGPQHF.

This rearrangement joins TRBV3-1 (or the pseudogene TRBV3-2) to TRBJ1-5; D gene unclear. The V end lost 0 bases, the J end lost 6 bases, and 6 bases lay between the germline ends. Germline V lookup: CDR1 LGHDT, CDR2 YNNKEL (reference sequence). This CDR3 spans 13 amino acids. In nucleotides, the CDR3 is TGTGCCAGCAGCCAAGATTTGGCTCAGCCCCAGCATTTT. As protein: CASSQDLAQPQHF.

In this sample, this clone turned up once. CDR3 sequence reads: CASSQGGEADTQYF. Written as DNA, the CDR3 is TGTGCCAGCAGCCAAGGGGGGGAGGCAGATACGCAGTATTTT. This chain connects TRBV3-1 (or the pseudogene TRBV3-2) to TRBJ2-3, with D tentatively TRBD2 (6 bases). The CDR3 has 14 residues. V shed 1 base and J shed 4 bases, with 9 bases lying between them. Germline values: CDR1 LGHDT, CDR2 YNNKEL (reference sequence).

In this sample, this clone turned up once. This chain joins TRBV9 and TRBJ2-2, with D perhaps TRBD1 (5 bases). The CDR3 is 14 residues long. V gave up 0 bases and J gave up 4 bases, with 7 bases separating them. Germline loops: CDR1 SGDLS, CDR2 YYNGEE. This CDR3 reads CASSVGGVTGELFF. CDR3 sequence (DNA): TGTGCCAGCAGCGTAGGGGGCGTCACCGGGGAGCTGTTTTTT.

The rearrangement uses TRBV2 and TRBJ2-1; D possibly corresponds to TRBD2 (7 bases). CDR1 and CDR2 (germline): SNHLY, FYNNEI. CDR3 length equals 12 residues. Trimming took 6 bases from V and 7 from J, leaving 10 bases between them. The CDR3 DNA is TGTGCCAGCAGGAGGGGGGGGAATGAGCAGTTCTTC. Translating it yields CASRRGGNEQFF.

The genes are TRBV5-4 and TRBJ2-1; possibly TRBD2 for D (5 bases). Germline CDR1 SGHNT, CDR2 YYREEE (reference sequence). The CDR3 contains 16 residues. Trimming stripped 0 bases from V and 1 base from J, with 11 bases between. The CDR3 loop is CASSLEGGSSYNEQFF. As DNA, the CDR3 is TGTGCCAGCAGCTTGGAGGGTGGGAGTTCCTACAATGAGCAGTTCTTC.

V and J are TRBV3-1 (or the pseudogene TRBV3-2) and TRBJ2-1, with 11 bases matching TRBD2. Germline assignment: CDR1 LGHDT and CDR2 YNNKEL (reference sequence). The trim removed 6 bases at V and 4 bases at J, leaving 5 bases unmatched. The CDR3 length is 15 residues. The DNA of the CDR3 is TGTGCCAGCAGGACGAGACTAGCGGGGTACAATGAGCAGTTCTTC. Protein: CASRTRLAGYNEQFF.

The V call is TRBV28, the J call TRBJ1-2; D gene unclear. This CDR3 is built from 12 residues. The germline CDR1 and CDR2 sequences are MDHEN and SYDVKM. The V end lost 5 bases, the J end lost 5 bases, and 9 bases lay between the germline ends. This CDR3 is CASSPARYGYTF. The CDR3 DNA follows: TGTGCCAGCAGTCCCGCTCGGTATGGCTACACCTTC.

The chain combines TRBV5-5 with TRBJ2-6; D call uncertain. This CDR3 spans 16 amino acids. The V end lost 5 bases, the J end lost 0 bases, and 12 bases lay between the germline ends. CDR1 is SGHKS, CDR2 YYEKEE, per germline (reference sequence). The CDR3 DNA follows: TGTGCCAGCAGACTCAGACACACCTCTGGGGCCAACGTCCTGACTTTC. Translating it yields CASRLRHTSGANVLTF.

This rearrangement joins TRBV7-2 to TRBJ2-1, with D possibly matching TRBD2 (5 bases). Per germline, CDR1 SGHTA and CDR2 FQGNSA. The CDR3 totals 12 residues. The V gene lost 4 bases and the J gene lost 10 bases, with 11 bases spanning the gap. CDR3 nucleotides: TGTGCCAGCAGCTCCTCGGGGTACGAGCAGTTCTTC. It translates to CASSSSGYEQFF.

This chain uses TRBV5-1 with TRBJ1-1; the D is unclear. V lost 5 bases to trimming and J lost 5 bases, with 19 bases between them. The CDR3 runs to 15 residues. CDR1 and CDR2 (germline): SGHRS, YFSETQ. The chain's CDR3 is CASSSQPEGGTEAFF. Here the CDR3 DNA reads TGCGCCAGCAGTTCCCAGCCCGAGGGTGGGACTGAAGCTTTCTTT.

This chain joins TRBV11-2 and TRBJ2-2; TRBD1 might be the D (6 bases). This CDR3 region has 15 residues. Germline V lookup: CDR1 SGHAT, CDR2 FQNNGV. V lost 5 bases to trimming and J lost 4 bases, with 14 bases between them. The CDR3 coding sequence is TGTGCCAGCAGCCAAACAGGGTCGGGCACCGGGGAGCTGTTTTTT. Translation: CASSQTGSGTGELFF.

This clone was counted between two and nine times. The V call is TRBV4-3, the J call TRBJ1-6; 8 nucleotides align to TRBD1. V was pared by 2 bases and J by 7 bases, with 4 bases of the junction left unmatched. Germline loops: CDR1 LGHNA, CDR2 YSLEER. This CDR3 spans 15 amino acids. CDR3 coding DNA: TGCGCCAGCAGCCAAATCGACAGGGGAAATTCACCCCTCCACTTT. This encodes CASSQIDRGNSPLHF.